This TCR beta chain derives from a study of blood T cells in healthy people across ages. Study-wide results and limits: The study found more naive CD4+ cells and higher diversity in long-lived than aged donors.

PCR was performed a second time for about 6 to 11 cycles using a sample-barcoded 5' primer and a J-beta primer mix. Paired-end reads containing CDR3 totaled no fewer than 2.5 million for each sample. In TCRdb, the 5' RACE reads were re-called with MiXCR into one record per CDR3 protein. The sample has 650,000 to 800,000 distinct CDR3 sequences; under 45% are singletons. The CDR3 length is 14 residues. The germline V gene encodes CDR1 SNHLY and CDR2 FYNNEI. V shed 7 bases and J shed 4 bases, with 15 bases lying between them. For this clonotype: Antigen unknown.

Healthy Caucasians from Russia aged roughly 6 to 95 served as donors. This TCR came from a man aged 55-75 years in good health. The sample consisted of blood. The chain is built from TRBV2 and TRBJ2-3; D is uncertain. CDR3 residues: CASTLIITSDTQYF. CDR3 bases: TGTGCCAGCACCCTCATAATTACATCAGATACGCAGTATTTT.